This T cell receptor (beta chain) was sequenced during a study of blood T cell repertoires in COVID-19. There are 16 residues in the CDR3. Germline trimming cut 1 base from V and 4 bases from J; bases unmatched to any gene: 9. Per germline, CDR1 SEHNR and CDR2 FQNEAQ (reference sequence). Repertoires were generated with immunoSEQ multiplex PCR, while TCRdb's copy carries only in-frame clones and drops some. The repertoire consists of 250,000 to 300,000 clones, with around 86% occurring once and the leading ten covering about 5%. Sequencing was done on a sample of peripheral blood. This chain links TRBV7-9 with TRBJ2-7, with 8 bases aligning to TRBD2. The clonotype comes from a woman aged 60-70 years with COVID-19, enrolled during active disease. The CDR3 region has the DNA TGTGCCAGCAGCTTAGGGGCCGGGGCGGGAGGATACGAGCAGTACTTC. It codes for CASSLGAGAGGYEQYF.